This TCR beta chain was obtained from a study of spatial heterogeneity in lung cancer. Trimming left V 3 bases short and J 4 bases short, with 10 bases between. CDR1 and CDR2 from the germline V gene are SQVTM and ANQGSEA. The CDR3 is 13 amino acids. In this sample, this clonotype turned up a few times. Each CDR3 protein gets one entry after TCRdb re-called the 5' RACE reads with MiXCR. Among around 87,000 distinct CDR3 sequences listed, 10% to 15% were seen once. Time point denoted: sample taken at primary tumor resection. This clonotype originated in a male donor with early-stage non-small cell lung cancer. The gene calls are TRBV29-1 and TRBJ2-1; tentatively, D is TRBD1 or TRBD2 (5 bases each). The sequences come from PBMCs, collected at surgery. Here the CDR3 DNA reads TGCAGCGTTGACGGGACCCAATACAATGAGCAGTTCTTC. Its protein is CSVDGTQYNEQFF.